This TCR beta chain derives from a study of cytomegalovirus exposure and HLA in healthy donors. Profiling relied on immunoSEQ multiplex PCR, and the TCRdb table lists in-frame clones only, not all of them. Here the sample spans 100,000 to 150,000 clones, 89% being singletons. The clonotype comes from a woman aged 18-29 years in good health and CMV-seronegative. Sequenced material: PBMCs.

DNA for the CDR3: TGTGCCAGCAGCTCAGGACTAGCGGGAGCTACGGGGTACAATGAGCAGTTCTTC. Encoded protein: CASSSGLAGATGYNEQFF. The chain joins TRBV7-9 to TRBJ2-1; 13 nucleotides line up with TRBD2. The CDR3 spans 18 residues. Germline V gives CDR1 SEHNR, CDR2 FQNEAQ (reference sequence). The V segment lost 4 bases and the J segment 4 bases; nucleotides outside the gene matches: 10.